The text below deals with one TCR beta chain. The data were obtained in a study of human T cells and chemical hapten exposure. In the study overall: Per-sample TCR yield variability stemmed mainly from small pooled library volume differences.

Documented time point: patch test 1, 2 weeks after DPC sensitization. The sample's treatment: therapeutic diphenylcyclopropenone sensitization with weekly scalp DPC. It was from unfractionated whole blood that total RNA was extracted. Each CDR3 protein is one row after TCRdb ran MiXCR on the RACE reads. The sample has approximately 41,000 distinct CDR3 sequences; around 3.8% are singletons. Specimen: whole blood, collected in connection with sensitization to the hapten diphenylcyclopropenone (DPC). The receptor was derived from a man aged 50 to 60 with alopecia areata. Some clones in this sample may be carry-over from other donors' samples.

CDR3 in amino acids: CASSEATSSYNEQFF. The CDR3 DNA is TGTGCCAGCAGTGAAGCGACTAGCTCCTACAATGAGCAGTTCTTC. The chain joins TRBV6-1 to TRBJ2-1, with D possibly TRBD2 on 6 matching bases. Trimming cost V 0 bases and J 0 bases, with 6 bases left between them. CDR3 length: 15 amino acids. Germline V gene lookup returns CDR1 MNHNS and CDR2 SASEGT.